One sample yielded the 20 T cell receptor beta chains listed below, sequenced in a study of shared clonotypes between healthy human individuals. The protocol was immunoSEQ multiplex PCR, while the TCRdb copy is restricted to in-frame clones and leaves out a portion. The sample comprises about 530,000 clones, 60% to 80% of which are singletons, and approximately 13% rests with the top ten. The sequenced material came from PBMCs. These receptors originate from a woman aged 40 to 55 in good health. Some clones in this sample may be carry-over from other donors' samples.

The gene calls are TRBV28 and TRBJ1-5; 8 bases line up with TRBD1. This CDR3 has 14 amino acids. The junction had 5 bases not matched to a gene; V was cut back by 2 bases and J by 8 bases. In germline, CDR1 is MDHEN, CDR2 SYDVKM. CDR3 protein: CASSLAGGYKPQHF. DNA for the CDR3: TGTGCCAGCAGTTTAGCAGGGGGCTATAAGCCCCAGCATTTT.

This chain joins TRBV11-1 and TRBJ1-4; D not certain. CDR3 length: 15 residues. V was cut by 5 bases and J by 0 bases, with 10 bases left in between. The germline V gene encodes CDR1 SGHAT and CDR2 FQDESV (reference sequence). The DNA for the CDR3 is TGTGCCAGCAGCATCGGGCCAGCAACTAATGAAAAACTGTTTTTT. This translates into CASSIGPATNEKLFF.

This chain uses TRBV27 with TRBJ2-7; 8 bases map to TRBD1. The CDR3 extends over 13 amino acids. V trimming: 5 bases; J trimming: 2 bases; junction bases outside the gene matches: 2. Germline V gene lookup returns CDR1 MNHEY and CDR2 SMNVEV (reference sequence). The CDR3: CASSRTGPYEQYF. The DNA for the CDR3 is TGTGCCAGCAGTCGGACAGGGCCCTACGAGCAGTACTTC.

This clone has a count of ten or more. The rearrangement uses TRBV9 and TRBJ2-7; D gene uncertain. The germline V gene encodes CDR1 SGDLS and CDR2 YYNGEE. This CDR3 has 14 residues. V was pared by 0 bases and J by 2 bases, with 9 bases between. The CDR3 sequence: CASSVGGLPYEQYF. In DNA, the CDR3 is TGTGCCAGCAGCGTAGGTGGTCTTCCCTACGAGCAGTACTTC.

This chain uses TRBV19 with TRBJ2-1; a weak D match, TRBD2 (6 bases). Trimming left V 2 bases short and J 6 bases short, with 14 bases between. The CDR3 spans 15 residues. CDR1 LNHDA and CDR2 SQIVND come from the germline V gene (reference sequence). The CDR3 is CASSISAEGFNEQFF. Written as DNA, the CDR3 is TGTGCCAGTAGTATATCAGCGGAGGGGTTCAATGAGCAGTTCTTC. The variable domain in full, with the rest retrieved from reference TRBV19 and TRBJ2-1, is DGGITQSPKYLFRKEGQNVTLSCEQNLNHDAMYWYRQDPGQGLRLIYYSQIVNDFQKGDIAEGYSVSREKKESFPLTVTSAQKNPTAFYLCASSISAEGFNEQFFGPGTRLTVL.

This clone has only one observation. This chain links TRBV7-2 with TRBJ2-3; a weak D match, TRBD2 (5 bases). Trimming stripped 1 base from V and 2 bases from J, with 13 bases between. CDR3 size: 16 residues. Germline CDR1 and CDR2: SGHTA and FQGNSA. The CDR3 loop is CASSLELAIITDTQYF. The CDR3 region has the DNA TGTGCCAGCAGCTTAGAGCTAGCTATTATCACAGATACGCAGTATTTT.

A note on this clone: This sample includes further DNA sequences coding for the same CDR3. The CDR3 region has the DNA TGTGCCAGCAGCGTCGGAGGGGCAGATACGCAGTATTTT. Its translation is CASSVGGADTQYF. This chain connects TRBV9 to TRBJ2-3, with D maybe TRBD2 (6 bases). Germline V gene data show CDR1 as SGDLS and CDR2 as YYNGEE. Trimming removed 2 bases at V and 4 bases at J, with 8 bases between. The length of the CDR3 is 13 residues.

This chain uses TRBV11-3 with TRBJ1-1, with 7 bases aligning to TRBD1. CDR3 length: 14 amino acids. Per germline, CDR1 SGHNT and CDR2 YENEEA. Trimming took 5 bases from V and 6 from J; bases not matched to a gene: 9. CDR3: CASSERRDSAEAFF. For the CDR3, the DNA is TGTGCCAGCAGCGAGCGCCGGGACAGCGCTGAAGCTTTCTTT. The full variable domain, its missing parts supplied by reference TRBV11-3 and TRBJ1-1, is EAGVVQSPRYKIIEKKQPVAFWCNPISGHNTLYWYLQNLGQGPELLIRYENEEAVDDSQLPKDRFSAERLKGVDSTLKIQPAELGDSAVYLCASSERRDSAEAFFGQGTRLTVV.

The J gene is TRBJ1-5, the V gene TRBV7-8, with TRBD1 matching over 8 bases. CDR3 length equals 17 residues. The germline V gene encodes CDR1 SGHVS and CDR2 FQNEAQ. Unmatched junction bases numbered 20, after V lost 5 bases and J lost 11 bases. CDR3 coding DNA: TGTGCCAGCAGCCCATGGCGACCGGGACAGGCGACCATGGCCCAGCATTTT. Translated, it gives CASSPWRPGQATMAQHF.

This sequence joins TRBV2 and TRBJ2-7, with D unresolved. This CDR3 region has 14 residues. Trimming pared 5 bases from V and 2 bases from J, leaving 13 bases between. The V gene's germline CDR1 is SNHLY and CDR2 FYNNEI. CDR3 residues: CASSLTEYTYEQYF. CDR3 sequence (DNA): TGTGCCAGCAGTCTGACGGAGTACACCTACGAGCAGTACTTC.

The J gene is TRBJ1-5, the V gene TRBV7-8; D perhaps matches TRBD1 (5 bases). Germline V gene sequence: CDR1 SGHVS, CDR2 FQNEAQ. V was shortened by 5 bases and J by 4 bases, with 12 bases between the two germline ends. This CDR3 is built from 14 residues. CDR3 residues: CASSEGLRNQPQHF. The DNA of the CDR3 is TGTGCCAGCAGCGAGGGGTTGCGAAATCAGCCCCAGCATTTT.

The chain carries TRBV29-1 and TRBJ2-2; D perhaps matches TRBD1 (6 bases). Trimming left V 3 bases short and J 3 bases short, with 8 bases between. Germline CDR1 SQVTM, CDR2 ANQGSEA. CDR3 length: 13 residues. In nucleotides, the CDR3 is TGCAGCGTTGACAGGACAGACACCGGGGAGCTGTTTTTT. Amino acid sequence: CSVDRTDTGELFF.

The chain is built from TRBV11-2 and TRBJ2-7, with D unclear. V lost 0 bases and J 2 bases, leaving 11 bases between the germline ends. The germline V gene has CDR1 SGHAT and CDR2 FQNNGV. CDR3 length: 15 amino acids. The CDR3 is CASSLDRRTTYEQYF. CDR3 DNA sequence: TGTGCCAGCAGCTTAGATCGCCGTACGACCTACGAGCAGTACTTC. Using reference TRBV11-2 and TRBJ2-7 for the parts outside the CDR3, the full variable domain is EAGVAQSPRYKIIEKRQSVAFWCNPISGHATLYWYQQILGQGPKLLIQFQNNGVVDDSQLPKDRFSAERLKGVDSTLKIQPAKLEDSAVYLCASSLDRRTTYEQYFGPGTRLTVT.

The rearrangement links TRBV15 to TRBJ1-4; D gene unclear. Germline lookup yields CDR1 LNHNV and CDR2 YYDKDF (reference sequence). The CDR3 loop spans 16 amino acids. Trimming removed 0 bases at V and 7 bases at J, with 15 bases between. The CDR3 reads CATSRDSSRESEKLFF. The CDR3 DNA is TGTGCCACCAGCAGAGATTCGTCGAGGGAGAGTGAAAAACTGTTTTTT.

This chain links TRBV4-1 with TRBJ2-1; 15 nucleotides match TRBD2. The germline V gene has CDR1 MGHRA and CDR2 YSYEKL. The J segment lost 8 bases and the V segment lost 0 bases, leaving 11 bases of the junction unmatched. The CDR3 is 19 residues long. This CDR3 reads CASSQDPTRTSGREDEQFF. CDR3 in DNA: TGCGCCAGCAGCCAAGATCCCACCCGGACTAGCGGGAGGGAAGATGAGCAGTTCTTC.

This clone was seen more than once but under ten times. The chain employs TRBV4-3 and TRBJ2-2, with 8 bases identical to TRBD2. Per the germline V gene, CDR1 is LGHNA and CDR2 is YSLEER. This CDR3 has 16 residues. Trimming at V came to 1 base and at J to 4 bases, leaving 5 bases not matched to a gene. The CDR3 spells CASSQVAGRGTGELFF. The CDR3 DNA follows: TGCGCCAGCAGCCAAGTGGCCGGGAGGGGCACCGGGGAGCTGTTTTTT.

This clone occurred a few times. The chain combines TRBV7-3 with TRBJ1-1; maybe TRBD1 (5 bases). V lost 4 bases and J lost 0, with 9 bases in between. CDR3 length: 14 residues. Germline V gene sequence: CDR1 SGHTA, CDR2 FQGTGA. The CDR3 DNA reads TGTGCCAGCAGCTCCCAGGGACTGAACACTGAAGCTTTCTTT. As protein: CASSSQGLNTEAFF.

V usage is TRBV21-1 and J usage is TRBJ1-2. TRBV21-1 is labeled a pseudogene. The length of the CDR3 is 12 residues. CDR3 residues: CASGSANYGYTF. The CDR3 coding sequence is TGTGCCAGCGGTTCCGCTAACTATGGCTACACCTTC.

The chain links TRBV4-1 to TRBJ2-2, with 11 nucleotides matching TRBD1. Trimming cost V 5 bases and J 4 bases; bases outside gene matches: 12. This CDR3 contains 18 residues. Germline V lookup: CDR1 MGHRA, CDR2 YSYEKL. The CDR3 coding sequence is TGCGCCAGCAGCATGCGGACAGGGGGCGCGGGATCCACCGGGGAGCTGTTTTTT. This translates into CASSMRTGGAGSTGELFF.

As for this clone: A far larger clone differs by one base, so this is likely a read error. This chain connects TRBV18 to TRBJ2-3; 9 bases are shared with TRBD2. Germline assignment: CDR1 KGHSH and CDR2 LQKENI. The CDR3 contains 19 residues. CDR3 sequence: CAGSPPTSGYASSTDTQYF. DNA of the CDR3: TGTGCCGGCTCACCTCCAACTAGCGGGTACGCCTCTAGCACAGATACGCAGTATTTT.